This TCR beta chain was captured by sequencing in a study of shared clonotypes between healthy human individuals. Donors were healthy HIV-negative adults without recently reported acute infections or vaccinations. Overall study findings and caveats: Sequencing depth was predicted to influence how clonotypes are shared among donors. The genetic and exposure-history diversity represented was limited by few donors.

Clones were sequenced by immunoSEQ multiplex PCR, and TCRdb holds only the in-frame ones, with some missing. The table records about 490,000 clones, 75% to 85% of them present only once. Concerning this clone: Its antigen is unknown.

Trimming removed 1 base at V and 4 bases at J, with 17 bases between. CDR3 length equals 16 residues. Looked up from germline, CDR1 is SGHRS and CDR2 is YFSETQ. The origin of this receptor is a woman aged 40 to 50 in good health. Some clones in this sample may be carry-over from other donors' samples. V and J are TRBV5-1 and TRBJ2-5; D perhaps matches TRBD1 (6 bases). The sample was PBMCs. The CDR3 here is CASSLNGQIKAETQYF. The CDR3 region has the DNA TGCGCCAGCAGCTTGAATGGACAGATAAAAGCAGAGACCCAGTACTTC.